The present entry profiles one T cell receptor beta chain with its context. Its antigen has not been determined. The input lacks base qualities; no much larger clone sits a single base away. The data originate from a study of neoadjuvant nivolumab and ipilimumab in lung cancer (dated by TCRdb to the early 2020s). Notes on the research overall: Nivolumab was given at 3 mg/kg intravenously on days 1, 15 and 29, and the combination arm added ipilimumab 1 mg/kg on day 1 only. The primary endpoint of the trial was the rate of major pathologic response (MPR) in the intention-to-treat population of each study arm. Of the approximately 46 patients with operable NSCLC treated in the trial, some 23 were randomized to nivolumab monotherapy and some 21 to nivolumab plus ipilimumab. Matched pretherapy and resected tumor pairs were analyzed from seven patients, of whom four had been treated with nivolumab and three with nivolumab plus ipilimumab. The study compared TCR repertoires in pretherapy (baseline) peripheral blood with TCR repertoires in tumors resected at surgery following neoadjuvant immune checkpoint blockade. What the research found in general, with its limitations: From pretherapy to surgery, increases in tumor T-cell richness and clonality were observed in three of three dual-therapy tumors but in only two of four nivolumab-treated tumors. No significant correlation was found between TCR clonality and pathologic tumor regression, and only a single major-pathologic-response sample was available for the analysis of TCR clonality versus pathologic tumor regression. A small number of samples was subjected to TCR sequencing. TCR richness in pretherapy blood showed a positive correlation with richness in tumors resected after neoadjuvant therapy (Spearman R of about 0.79). TCR richness and clonality were greater in resected tumors than in tumor-adjacent uninvolved lung, and increases were seen in more dual-therapy-treated tumors.

To prepare the library, the immunoSEQ multiplex PCR assay was applied. Turning to the authors' computational methods: Richness and clonality were used to summarize the repertoires, and clones that significantly expanded or contracted between pre- and post-therapy samples were identified. Here the immuneACCESS table is served through TCRdb, limited to in-frame sequences with V and J called. Missing clones are a known gap in these copies; in checked studies unresolved V genes cover under half, and the rest lacks a known reason. The V and J calls and clone size were taken over from that table, and D and trimming were inferred from the DNA. The sample contains about 10,000 clones, around 80% of them found a single time. 3.5% of the sample goes to the ten largest clones. The sample's time point label, in plain terms: pretherapy, before neoadjuvant immune checkpoint inhibitors. Samples came from the phase 2 randomized NEOSTAR trial, which tested neoadjuvant nivolumab or nivolumab plus ipilimumab followed by surgery in operable NSCLC.

The CDR3 goes from the cysteine to the phenylalanine over 15 residues. Solely the CDR3 DNA is kept, with 45 bases framed from the first base. V gives up 4 bases and J gives up 0 bases, and the segment between their germline ends measures 12 bases. As encoded in the germline V gene, CDR1 is SGDLS while CDR2 is YYNGEE. The rearrangement combines TRBV9 with TRBJ2-3, and possibly TRBD2, on 6 matching bases. This clonotype originated in an adult with non-small cell lung cancer. Sequencing used peripheral blood, obtained before neoadjuvant nivolumab, alone or with ipilimumab. The CDR3 region has the sequence CASSLSGTSTDTQYF. The DNA sequence is TGTGCCAGCAGCCTCTCCGGGACTAGCACAGATACGCAGTATTTT.